This T cell receptor (beta chain) was recorded in a study of tumor-infiltrating lymphocytes in primary liver carcinoma. Study-level background: The cohort included men and women aged 30 to 69 years.

From roughly 21-30 mg of unsorted bulk tissue, DNA and RNA were co-extracted together. The CDR3 is made up of 15 amino acids. J was trimmed by 10 bases and V by 7 bases; bases with no gene match: 10. The germline CDR1 and CDR2 sequences are ENHRY and SYGVKD. From around 500 ng of total RNA, TCR beta-specific cDNA was reverse-transcribed using a constant-region primer. ARM-PCR, slightly modified, supplied the TCR beta libraries through three nested multiplex PCR rounds. It was with TRBV1-TRBV30 forward primers and a C-beta reverse primer that the first two PCR rounds were run, at 10 to 11 cycles each. TCRdb recomputed calls from the multiplex PCR reads with MiXCR, one row per CDR3 protein. The repertoire holds about 210,000 distinct CDR3 sequences, with over 80% as singletons. Turning to this clonotype: The target antigen is unknown.

General study results and limits: Tumors and blood were compared for top-250-clone fraction, and tumors had the significantly higher value (p = 0.039). Tumor-adjacent and tumor-blood pairs displayed less overlap than did pairs of tumor regions.

This TCR was recovered from a man in his forties or fifties with primary liver carcinoma and hepatitis B virus infection. The sequenced sample was tumor tissue from primary liver carcinoma. V is TRBV10-3 and J is TRBJ2-1, with 13 nucleotides matching TRBD2. The CDR3 DNA is TGTGCCATCACTGCGACTAGCGGGAGGCCCGAGGAGCAGTTCTTC. Amino acids: CAITATSGRPEEQFF.